The next 24 T cell receptor beta chains were all read from a single sample in a study of T cells in Graves' hyperthyroidism and ophthalmopathy. RNA transcripts were the template for amplifying TCR beta CDR3 regions. First-round RT-PCR targeting the TCR CDR3 was performed with the HTBI primer set. Each CDR3 protein gets one entry after TCRdb re-called the multiplex PCR reads with MiXCR. The sample yields hundreds of thousands of distinct CDR3 sequences, 20% seen once. What was sequenced was blood. The receptors originated from a man aged 25 to 45 with Graves' ophthalmopathy.

This clonotype was counted ten times or more. The chain joins TRBV28 to TRBJ1-1, with 7 nucleotides matching TRBD1. The CDR3 consists of 14 residues. Trimming cost V 4 bases and J 4 bases; bases outside gene matches: 6. Germline lookup yields CDR1 MDHEN and CDR2 SYDVKM. This chain's CDR3 is CASSYAQGSTEAFF. In DNA, the CDR3 is TGTGCCAGCAGTTACGCACAGGGGTCCACTGAAGCTTTCTTT.

This clonotype was picked up many times. The chain combines TRBV28 with TRBJ2-7, with TRBD1 matching over 7 bases. Germline V gene sequence: CDR1 MDHEN, CDR2 SYDVKM. This CDR3 contains 14 residues. V was clipped by 5 bases and J by 2 bases; unmatched bases: 6. CDR3 DNA sequence: TGTGCCAGCAGTACCCGACAGGGTGCCTACGAGCAGTACTTC. It is translated as CASSTRQGAYEQYF. Full variable domain (remainder filled in from reference TRBV28 and TRBJ2-7): DVKVTQSSRYLVKRTGEKVFLECVQDMDHENMFWYRQDPGLGLRLIYFSYDVKMKEKGDIPEGYSVSREKKERFSLILESASTNQTSMYLCASSTRQGAYEQYFGPGTRLTVT.

A few counts support this clonotype. This chain uses TRBV19 with TRBJ2-7, with TRBD1 matching over 9 bases. After removal of 5 bases from V and 3 bases from J, the junction contained 8 bases not matched to a gene. The CDR3 consists of 15 residues. Germline V CDR1 and CDR2: LNHDA, SQIVND (reference sequence). CDR3 in DNA: TGTGCCAGTAGTGCCGGACAGGGGACGATCTACGAGCAGTACTTC. Translating gives CASSAGQGTIYEQYF.

This sequence joins TRBV4-2 and TRBJ2-3; D not resolved. The V gene lost 1 base and the J gene lost 3 bases, with 11 bases spanning the gap. Germline CDR1 reads LGHNA; CDR2 reads YNFKEQ. The CDR3 is 15 amino acids. The DNA for the CDR3 is TGTGCCAGCAGCCAAGGCGAGGCGTGGACAGATACGCAGTATTTT. Its translation is CASSQGEAWTDTQYF.

This clonotype has more than one count but fewer than ten. The chain has TRBV9 and TRBJ2-2; 7 nucleotides agree with TRBD2. The length of the CDR3 is 17 residues. Per the germline V gene, CDR1 is SGDLS and CDR2 is YYNGEE. The V and J ends lost 4 bases and 1 base, in that order; junction bases with no gene match: 10. DNA of the CDR3: TGTGCCAGCAGCCTGAGGAGTGCGGGGGTGAACACCGGGGAGCTGTTTTTT. The encoded protein is CASSLRSAGVNTGELFF.

The V and J genes are TRBV18 and TRBJ2-3; 11 bases are shared with TRBD2. Germline CDR1 reads KGHSH; CDR2 reads LQKENI. The CDR3 length is 17 residues. Trimming at V came to 0 bases and at J to 5 bases, leaving 7 bases not matched to a gene. The CDR3 DNA reads as TGTGCCAGCTCACCACCGCTAGTAGCGGGAGGGATAGATACGCAGTATTTT. It codes for CASSPPLVAGGIDTQYF. The variable domain in full, completed from reference TRBV18 and TRBJ2-3, reads NAGVMQNPRHLVRRRGQEARLRCSPMKGHSHVYWYRQLPEEGLKFMVYLQKENIIDESGMPKERFSAEFPKEGPSILRIQQVVRGDSAAYFCASSPPLVAGGIDTQYFGPGTRLTVL.

The chain combines TRBV5-1 with TRBJ2-5; weak D call: TRBD2 (5 bases). Trimming removed 0 bases from V and 3 bases from J, with 15 bases in between. Germline V gene lookup returns CDR1 SGHRS and CDR2 YFSETQ. The CDR3 loop spans 16 amino acids. The chain's CDR3 is CASSLALIALEETQYF. CDR3 sequence (DNA): TGCGCCAGCAGCTTGGCCCTGATAGCGCTGGAAGAGACCCAGTACTTC.

The J gene is TRBJ2-1, the V gene TRBV12-3 or TRBV12-4; D not certain. Trimming shortened V by 7 bases and J by 9 bases, and 13 bases separated the two germline ends. The CDR3 length is 12 residues. The DNA of the CDR3 is TGTGCCAGCACCAATGTGGGTTTTGAGCAGTTCTTC. Its protein product is CASTNVGFEQFF.

V is TRBV20-1 and J is TRBJ2-1; 10 positions agree with TRBD2. V lost 0 bases to trimming and J lost 8 bases; unmatched junction nucleotides: 7. The CDR3 consists of 15 residues. Germline CDR1 reads DFQATT; CDR2 reads SNEGSKA (reference sequence). As DNA, the CDR3 is TGCAGTGCTAGAGATAGGCTAGCGGGAGTGGATGAGCAGTTCTTC. Its translation: CSARDRLAGVDEQFF.

This clonotype has a count of ten or more. V and J are TRBV7-9 and TRBJ1-1, with D possibly TRBD1 on 5 matching bases. CDR1 and CDR2 (germline): SEHNR, FQNEAQ (reference sequence). Between the trimmed V and J ends, which lost 2 bases and 4 bases, there was a span of 14 bases. The CDR3 length is 15 residues. CDR3 sequence: CASSLMYGGTTEAFF. The CDR3 DNA follows: TGTGCCAGCAGCTTAATGTACGGGGGGACCACTGAAGCTTTCTTT.

The J gene is TRBJ2-2, the V gene TRBV4-2, with D possibly TRBD1 on 6 matching bases. This CDR3 has 17 residues. Germline CDR1 and CDR2: LGHNA and YNFKEQ. The V gene lost 4 bases and the J gene lost 0 bases, with 15 bases spanning the gap. Here the CDR3 DNA reads TGTGCCAGCAGCCTCCGCGTGGGGGCGGCGAACACCGGGGAGCTGTTTTTT. Its protein product is CASSLRVGAANTGELFF.

This clonotype has just a few counts. This sequence joins TRBV20-1 and TRBJ2-5; 8 nucleotides line up with TRBD1. Germline V CDR1 and CDR2: DFQATT, SNEGSKA (reference sequence). Trimming cost V 3 bases and J 4 bases; bases outside gene matches: 7. The CDR3 runs 14 residues. The CDR3 spells CSARVRGLGETQYF. For the CDR3, the DNA is TGCAGTGCTAGGGTCAGGGGGCTGGGAGAGACCCAGTACTTC.

This clonotype was counted a few times. This chain connects TRBV7-9 to TRBJ2-2, with 10 bases identical to TRBD2. Per germline, CDR1 SEHNR and CDR2 FQNEAQ (reference sequence). This CDR3 has 18 residues. V dropped 6 bases and J dropped 4; count of bases not matched to a gene: 14. CDR3 region: CASRKHPKREGLTGELFF. The CDR3 DNA is TGTGCCAGCAGAAAACACCCGAAGCGGGAGGGCCTCACCGGGGAGCTGTTTTTT.

This clonotype occurred many times. The V gene is TRBV2, the J gene TRBJ2-5; D is unclear. Germline loops: CDR1 SNHLY, CDR2 FYNNEI. The CDR3 contains 11 residues. Trimming removed 4 bases from V and 5 bases from J, with 5 bases in between. DNA of the CDR3: TGTGCCAGCAGTGGAGGCGAGACCCAGTACTTC. It yields the protein CASSGGETQYF.

V usage is TRBV19 and J usage is TRBJ2-5; TRBD1 or TRBD2 may be the D gene (6 bases each). The V end was cut by 3 bases, the J end by 4 bases, with 12 bases between. The CDR3 has 14 amino acids. The V gene's germline CDR1 is LNHDA and CDR2 SQIVND (reference sequence). The CDR3, as DNA: TGTGCCAGTAGTATGGGACACGGGGGAGAGACCCAGTACTTC. Translation gives CASSMGHGGETQYF.

J is TRBJ2-1 and V is TRBV12-5; 9 positions match TRBD1. With V trimmed by 6 bases and J by 6 bases, 6 bases remained unmatched. The CDR3 has 14 amino acids. The V gene's germline CDR1 is LGHNT and CDR2 FRNRAP. The CDR3 nucleotides read TGTGCTAGTGGCAACGGACAGGGGCGCAATGAGCAGTTCTTC. The encoded protein is CASGNGQGRNEQFF.

With respect to this clonotype: Compared with germline, one end of the junction differs, possibly owing to a read error. The chain has TRBV27 and TRBJ1-1, with no clear D. Germline V gives CDR1 MNHEY, CDR2 SMNVEV (reference sequence). The CDR3 covers 13 residues. As DNA, the CDR3 is TGTGCCAGCAGTTTCGGCAGGCACACTGAAGCTCTCTTT. Protein product: CASSFGRHTEALF.

This clonotype was picked up many times. V and J are TRBV19 and TRBJ2-5; D is possibly TRBD1 (6 bases). This CDR3 spans 14 amino acids. Germline V CDR1 and CDR2: LNHDA, SQIVND (reference sequence). The ends were cut back, 6 bases at V and 3 bases at J, with 14 bases in the middle. The CDR3 protein is CASRKQGSEETQYF. In DNA, the CDR3 is TGTGCCAGTAGAAAACAGGGTTCGGAAGAGACCCAGTACTTC.

This clonotype was seen only a few times. The chain carries TRBV29-1 and TRBJ1-1; D is unclear. Trimming cost V 6 bases and J 1 base, with 9 bases left between them. CDR3 size: 12 residues. CDR1 and CDR2 from the germline V gene are SQVTM and ANQGSEA. The CDR3: CSVLRGNTEAFF. CDR3 DNA: TGCAGCGTCTTACGAGGGAACACTGAAGCTTTCTTT. The variable domain in full, with the rest retrieved from reference TRBV29-1 and TRBJ1-1, is SAVISQKPSRDICQRGTSLTIQCQVDSQVTMMFWYRQQPGQSLTLIATANQGSEATYESGFVIDKFPISRPNLTFSTLTVSNMSPEDSSIYLCSVLRGNTEAFFGQGTRLTVV.

A note on this clonotype: Possible read error: a much larger clone is one base away. CDR3 region: CASSMISDGGNQPQHF. The CDR3 DNA reads as TGTGCCAGCAGCATGATCAGTGACGGGGGCAATCAGCCCCAGCATTTT. J is TRBJ1-5 and V is TRBV5-8; unclear D gene. This CDR3 is built from 16 residues. Trimming removed 4 bases from V and 2 bases from J, with 16 bases in between. CDR1 and CDR2 (germline): SGHTS, YDEGEE.

This clonotype was counted at least ten times. At one of its ends the junction is not consistent with the germline gene, which may arise from a read error. V gene TRBV11-2 combines with J gene TRBJ1-1; D is unresolved. The CDR3 extends over 15 amino acids. Germline V gene lookup returns CDR1 SGHAT and CDR2 FQNNGV. CDR3 sequence reads: CASSLDPGGDTEAFF. The CDR3 coding sequence is TGCGCCAGCAGCTTAGATCCAGGTGGGGATACTGAAGCTTTCTTT.

The V gene is TRBV19, the J gene TRBJ2-5; 7 bases are shared with TRBD2. The germline gives CDR1 LNHDA, CDR2 SQIVND (reference sequence). With V trimmed by 5 bases and J by 5 bases, 8 bases remained unmatched. This CDR3 has 14 amino acids. The CDR3 DNA reads TGTGCCAGTAGTTCAAGACTAGCCGCGGAGACCCAGTACTTC. It yields the protein CASSSRLAAETQYF. Filled out from reference TRBV19 and TRBJ2-5, the complete variable domain reads DGGITQSPKYLFRKEGQNVTLSCEQNLNHDAMYWYRQDPGQGLRLIYYSQIVNDFQKGDIAEGYSVSREKKESFPLTVTSAQKNPTAFYLCASSSRLAAETQYFGPGTRLLVL.

This clonotype was found many times. This chain links TRBV27 with TRBJ1-2; D is possibly TRBD1 (5 bases). This CDR3 region has 14 residues. CDR1 and CDR2 (germline): MNHEY, SMNVEV (reference sequence). V lost 0 bases to trimming and J lost 8 bases, with 13 bases between them. The CDR3 nucleotides are TGTGCCAGCAGTTTATCCAGAGGGGCGCGCGGCTACACCTTC. It codes for CASSLSRGARGYTF.

This clonotype has at least ten counts. The rearrangement joins TRBV11-3 to TRBJ1-1; no clear D gene. Germline V gene lookup returns CDR1 SGHNT and CDR2 YENEEA. The CDR3 runs to 15 residues. Trimming took off 5 bases at V and 0 bases at J, with 13 bases between the two ends. The CDR3 loop is CASSPSPAMNTEAFF. For the CDR3, the DNA is TGTGCCAGCAGCCCATCCCCGGCCATGAACACTGAAGCTTTCTTT.